The clone carrying this T cell receptor (beta chain) was detected many times. Its antigen is undetermined. The data were obtained in a study of T cells in Graves' hyperthyroidism and ophthalmopathy. Findings and limits, study-wide: Median prediction lead before ophthalmopathy onset was 6.5 to 7 months with the model.

TCR beta CDR3 sequences were amplified from RNA transcripts. Using the HTBI primer set, a first-round RT-PCR was run on the TCR CDR3. TCRdb re-called the multiplex PCR reads through MiXCR, storing one row per CDR3 protein. The sample has around 400,000 distinct CDR3 sequences, approximately 14% seen once. Blood from later-ophthalmopathy patients was taken at first hyperthyroidism diagnosis. PBMCs were derived from 9.5 to 10 ml fresh peripheral blood. The CDR3 has 20 residues. The V gene end was trimmed by 6 bases and the J gene end by 6 bases; junction bases not matched to a gene: 27. Germline V lookup: CDR1 KGHSH, CDR2 LQKENI.

Sequenced material: blood. The genes are TRBV18 and TRBJ1-2; 8 bases fit TRBD1. This sequence was found in a woman aged 18-29 years with Graves' hyperthyroidism that later progressed to Graves' ophthalmopathy. In nucleotides, the CDR3 is TGTGCCAGCTCTCCCAAAACTTGGGACCATTCGGGACAGGCATCGGATGGCTACACCTTC. Translation gives CASSPKTWDHSGQASDGYTF.